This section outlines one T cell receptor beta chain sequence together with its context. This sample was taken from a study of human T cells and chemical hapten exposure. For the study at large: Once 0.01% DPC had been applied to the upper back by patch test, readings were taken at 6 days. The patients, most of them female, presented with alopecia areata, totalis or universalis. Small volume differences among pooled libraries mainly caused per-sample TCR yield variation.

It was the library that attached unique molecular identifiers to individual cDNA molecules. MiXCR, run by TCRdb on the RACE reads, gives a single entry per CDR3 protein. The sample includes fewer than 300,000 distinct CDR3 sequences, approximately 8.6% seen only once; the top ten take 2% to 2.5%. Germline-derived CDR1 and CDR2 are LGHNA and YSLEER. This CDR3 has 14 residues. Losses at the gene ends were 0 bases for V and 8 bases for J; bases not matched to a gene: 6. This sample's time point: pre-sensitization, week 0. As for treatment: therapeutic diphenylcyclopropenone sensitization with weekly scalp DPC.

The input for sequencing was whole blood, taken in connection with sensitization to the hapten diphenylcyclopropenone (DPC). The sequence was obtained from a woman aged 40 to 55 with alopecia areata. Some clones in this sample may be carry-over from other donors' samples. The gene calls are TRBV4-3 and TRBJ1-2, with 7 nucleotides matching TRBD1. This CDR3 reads CASSQDRGGYGYTF. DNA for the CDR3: TGCGCCAGCAGCCAAGACAGGGGGGGCTACGGCTACACCTTC.